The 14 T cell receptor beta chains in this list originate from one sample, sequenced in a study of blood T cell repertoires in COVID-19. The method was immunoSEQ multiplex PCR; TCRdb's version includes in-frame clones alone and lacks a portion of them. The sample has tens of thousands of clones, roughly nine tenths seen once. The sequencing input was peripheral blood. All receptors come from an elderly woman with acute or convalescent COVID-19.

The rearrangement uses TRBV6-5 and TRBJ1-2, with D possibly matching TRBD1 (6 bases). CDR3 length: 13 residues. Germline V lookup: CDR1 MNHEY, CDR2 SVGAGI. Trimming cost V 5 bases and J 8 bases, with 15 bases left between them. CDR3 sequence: CASSRLVGAGYTF. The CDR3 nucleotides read TGTGCCAGCAGTAGATTAGTGGGGGCCGGCTACACCTTC.

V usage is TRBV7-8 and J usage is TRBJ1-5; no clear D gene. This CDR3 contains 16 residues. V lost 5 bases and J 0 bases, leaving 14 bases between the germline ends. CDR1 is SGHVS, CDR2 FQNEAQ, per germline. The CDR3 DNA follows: TGTGCCAGCAGCCCAGAGAGGGTCGATAGCAATCAGCCCCAGCATTTT. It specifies CASSPERVDSNQPQHF.

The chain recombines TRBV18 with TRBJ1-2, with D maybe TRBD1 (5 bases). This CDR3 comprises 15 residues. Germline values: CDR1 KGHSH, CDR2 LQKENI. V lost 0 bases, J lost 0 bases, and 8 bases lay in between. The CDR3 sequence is CASSPPDTPNYGYTF. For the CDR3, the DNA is TGTGCCAGCTCACCACCGGACACTCCTAACTATGGCTACACCTTC.

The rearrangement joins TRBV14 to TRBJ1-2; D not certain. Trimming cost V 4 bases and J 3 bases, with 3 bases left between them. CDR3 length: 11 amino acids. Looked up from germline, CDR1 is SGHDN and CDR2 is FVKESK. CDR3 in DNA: TGTGCCAGCAGCCGAGACTATGGCTACACCTTC. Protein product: CASSRDYGYTF.

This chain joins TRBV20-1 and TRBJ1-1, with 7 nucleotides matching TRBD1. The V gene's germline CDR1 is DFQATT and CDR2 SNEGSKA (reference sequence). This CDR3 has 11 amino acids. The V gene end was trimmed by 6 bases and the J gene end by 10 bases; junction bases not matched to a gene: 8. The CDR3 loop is CSATNRGGAFF. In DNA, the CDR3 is TGCAGTGCCACTAACAGGGGAGGAGCTTTCTTT.

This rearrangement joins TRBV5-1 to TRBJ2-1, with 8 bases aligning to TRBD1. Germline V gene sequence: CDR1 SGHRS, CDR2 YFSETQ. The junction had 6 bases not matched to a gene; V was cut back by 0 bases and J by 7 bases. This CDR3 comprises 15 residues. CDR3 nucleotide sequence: TGCGCCAGCAGCTTGGTTGCAGGGGGCTCTAATGAGCAGTTCTTC. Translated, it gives CASSLVAGGSNEQFF.

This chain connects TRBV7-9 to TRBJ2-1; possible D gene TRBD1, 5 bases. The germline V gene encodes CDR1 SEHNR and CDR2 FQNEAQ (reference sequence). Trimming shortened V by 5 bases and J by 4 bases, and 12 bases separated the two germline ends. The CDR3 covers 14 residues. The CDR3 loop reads CASSPVKGYNEQFF. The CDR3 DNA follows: TGTGCCAGCAGCCCTGTTAAGGGGTACAATGAGCAGTTCTTC.

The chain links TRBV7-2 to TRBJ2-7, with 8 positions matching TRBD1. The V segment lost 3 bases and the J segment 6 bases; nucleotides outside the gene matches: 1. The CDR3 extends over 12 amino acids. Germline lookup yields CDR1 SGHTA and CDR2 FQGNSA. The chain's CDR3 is CASSLTGVEQYF. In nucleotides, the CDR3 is TGTGCCAGCAGCTTGACAGGGGTCGAGCAGTACTTC.

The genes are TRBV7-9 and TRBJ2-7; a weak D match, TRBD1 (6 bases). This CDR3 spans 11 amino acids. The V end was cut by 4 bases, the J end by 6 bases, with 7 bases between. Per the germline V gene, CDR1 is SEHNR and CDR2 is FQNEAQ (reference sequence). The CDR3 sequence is CASSSGVEQYF. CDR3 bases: TGTGCCAGCAGCTCAGGGGTCGAGCAGTACTTC. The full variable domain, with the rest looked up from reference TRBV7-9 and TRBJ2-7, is DTGVSQNPRHKITKRGQNVTFRCDPISEHNRLYWYRQTLGQGPEFLTYFQNEAQLEKSRLLSDRFSAERPKGSFSTLEIQRTEQGDSAMYLCASSSGVEQYFGPGTRLTVT.

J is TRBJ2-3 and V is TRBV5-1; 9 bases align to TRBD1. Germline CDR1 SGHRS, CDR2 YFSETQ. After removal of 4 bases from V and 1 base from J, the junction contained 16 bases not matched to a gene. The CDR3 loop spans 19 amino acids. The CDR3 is CASSEPSGTGIRRTDTQYF. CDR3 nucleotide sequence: TGCGCCAGCAGCGAACCCTCCGGGACAGGGATTCGCCGCACAGATACGCAGTATTTT.

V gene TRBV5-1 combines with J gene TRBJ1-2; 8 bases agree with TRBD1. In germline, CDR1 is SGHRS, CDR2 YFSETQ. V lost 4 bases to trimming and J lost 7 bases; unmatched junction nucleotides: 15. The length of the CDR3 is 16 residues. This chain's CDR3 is CASSPGSDRAGRGYTF. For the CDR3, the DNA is TGCGCCAGCAGCCCAGGTTCGGACAGGGCTGGACGTGGCTACACCTTC.

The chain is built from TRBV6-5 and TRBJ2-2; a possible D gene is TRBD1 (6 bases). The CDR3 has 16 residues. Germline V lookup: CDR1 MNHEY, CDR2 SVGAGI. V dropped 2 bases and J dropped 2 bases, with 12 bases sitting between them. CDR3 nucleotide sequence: TGTGCCAGCAGTTACGGCCAGGGGATAAACACCGGGGAGCTGTTTTTT. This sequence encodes CASSYGQGINTGELFF.

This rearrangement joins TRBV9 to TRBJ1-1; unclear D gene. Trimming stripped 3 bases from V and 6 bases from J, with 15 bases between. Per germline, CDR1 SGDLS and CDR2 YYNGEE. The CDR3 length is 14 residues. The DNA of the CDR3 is TGTGCCAGCAGCGGCGAGGTGTATAATTCTGAAGCTTTCTTT. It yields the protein CASSGEVYNSEAFF.

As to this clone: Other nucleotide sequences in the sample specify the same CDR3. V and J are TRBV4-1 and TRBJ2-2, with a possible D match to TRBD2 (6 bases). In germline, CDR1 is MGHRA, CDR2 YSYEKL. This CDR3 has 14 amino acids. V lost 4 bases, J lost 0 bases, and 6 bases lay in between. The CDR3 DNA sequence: TGCGCCAGCAGCCGGGACTCGAACACCGGGGAGCTGTTTTTT. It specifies CASSRDSNTGELFF.